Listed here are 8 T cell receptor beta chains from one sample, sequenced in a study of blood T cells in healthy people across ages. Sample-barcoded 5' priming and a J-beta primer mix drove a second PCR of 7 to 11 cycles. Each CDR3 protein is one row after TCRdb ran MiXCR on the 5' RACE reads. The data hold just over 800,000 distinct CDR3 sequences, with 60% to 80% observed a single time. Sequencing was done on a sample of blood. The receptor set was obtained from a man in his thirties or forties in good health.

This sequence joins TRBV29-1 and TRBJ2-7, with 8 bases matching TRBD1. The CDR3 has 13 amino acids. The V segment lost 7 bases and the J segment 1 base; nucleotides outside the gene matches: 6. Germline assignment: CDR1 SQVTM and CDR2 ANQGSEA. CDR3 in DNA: TGCAGCGGTTCAGGGGGCAAATCCTACGAGCAGTACTTC. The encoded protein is CSGSGGKSYEQYF.

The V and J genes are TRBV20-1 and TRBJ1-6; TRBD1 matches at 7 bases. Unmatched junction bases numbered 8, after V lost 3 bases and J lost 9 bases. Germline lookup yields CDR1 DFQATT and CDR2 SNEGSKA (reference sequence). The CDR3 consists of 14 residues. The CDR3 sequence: CSARKQGMSSPLHF. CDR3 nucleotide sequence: TGCAGTGCTAGGAAACAGGGGATGAGTTCACCCCTCCACTTT.

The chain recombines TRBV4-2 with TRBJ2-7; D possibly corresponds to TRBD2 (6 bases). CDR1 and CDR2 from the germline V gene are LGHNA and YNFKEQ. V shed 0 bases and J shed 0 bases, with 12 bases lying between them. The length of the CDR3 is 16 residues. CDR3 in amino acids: CASSQEGRGNSYEQYF. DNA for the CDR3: TGTGCCAGCAGCCAAGAGGGCCGGGGGAACTCCTACGAGCAGTACTTC.

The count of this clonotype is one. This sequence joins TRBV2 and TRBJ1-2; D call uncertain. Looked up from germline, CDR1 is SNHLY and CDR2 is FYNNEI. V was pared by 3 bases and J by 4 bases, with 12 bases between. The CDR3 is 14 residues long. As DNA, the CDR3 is TGTGCCAGCAGTGAGTTCTCTTCCGCCTATGGCTACACCTTC. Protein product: CASSEFSSAYGYTF. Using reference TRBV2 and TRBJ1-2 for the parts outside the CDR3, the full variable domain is EPEVTQTPSHQVTQMGQEVILRCVPISNHLYFYWYRQILGQKVEFLVSFYNNEISEKSEIFDDQFSVERPDGSNFTLKIRSTKLEDSAMYFCASSEFSSAYGYTFGSGTRLTVV.

The CDR3 region has the DNA TGTGCCAGCAGCCACCAGAATGAGCAGTTCTTC. This translates into CASSHQNEQFF. The V call is TRBV4-2, the J call TRBJ2-1; no firm D call. This CDR3 comprises 11 residues. Trimming pared 3 bases from V and 7 bases from J, leaving 4 bases between. The V gene's germline CDR1 is LGHNA and CDR2 YNFKEQ.

The CDR3 here is CASSELAGLTDTQYF. DNA of the CDR3: TGTGCCAGCAGTGAACTTGCGGGCCTCACAGATACGCAGTATTTT. The chain employs TRBV2 and TRBJ2-3; D may be TRBD2 (5 bases). Trimming took 2 bases from V and 2 from J, leaving 11 bases between them. The CDR3 loop spans 15 amino acids. The germline CDR1 and CDR2 sequences are SNHLY and FYNNEI.

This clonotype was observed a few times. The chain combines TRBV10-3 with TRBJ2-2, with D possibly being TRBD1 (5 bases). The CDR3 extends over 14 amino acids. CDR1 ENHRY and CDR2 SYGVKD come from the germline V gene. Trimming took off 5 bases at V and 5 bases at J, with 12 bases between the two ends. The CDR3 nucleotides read TGTGCCATCAGTATAACAGCAGGGACCGGGGAGCTGTTTTTT. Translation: CAISITAGTGELFF.

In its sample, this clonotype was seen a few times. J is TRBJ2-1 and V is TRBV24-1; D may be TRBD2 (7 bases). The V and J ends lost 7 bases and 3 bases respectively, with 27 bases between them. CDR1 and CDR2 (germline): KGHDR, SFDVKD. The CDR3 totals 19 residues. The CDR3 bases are TGTGCCACCAGCTGGGGGGGCGGCAGAAGAGAACCTAACTACAATGAGCAGTTCTTC. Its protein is CATSWGGGRREPNYNEQFF.